The clone carrying this T cell receptor beta chain was observed many times. The target antigen is unknown. Germline CDR1 is SGHAT and CDR2 is FQDESV (reference sequence). V dropped 3 bases and J dropped 0; count of bases not matched to a gene: 10. The CDR3 length is 17 residues. The data belong to a study of T cells in Graves' hyperthyroidism and ophthalmopathy. As for the study in general: The blood sample was taken at first diagnosis, before treatment began.

Study results and limitations: Among clonotypes expanded in thyroid above 0.001, most were also found in blood.

Lactation, pregnancy, other autoimmune disease or uncontrolled infection excluded patients. Diagnoses rested on clinical symptoms, serum thyroxine and TRAb, thyroid ultrasound and orbital computed tomography. From RNA transcripts, TCR beta CDR3 regions were amplified. TCR CDR3 underwent first-round RT-PCR with the HTBI primer set. TCRdb re-derived calls from the multiplex PCR reads in MiXCR, one entry per CDR3 protein. There are hundreds of thousands of distinct CDR3 sequences in the sample; roughly 13% occur only once, and about 37% lies in the top ten. The chain uses TRBV11-1 and TRBJ2-7, with 8 bases matching TRBD1. Specimen: blood. This TCR was recovered from a middle-aged woman with Graves' ophthalmopathy. The CDR3 sequence is CASSLARGTGLSYEQYF. The CDR3 nucleotides read TGTGCCAGCAGCTTGGCCCGAGGGACAGGCCTCTCCTACGAGCAGTACTTC.